These 22 T cell receptor beta chains originate from one sample sequenced in a study of blood T cell repertoires in COVID-19 (dated by TCRdb to 2018 to 2020). The protocol used for the library was the immunoSEQ multiplex PCR assay. This immuneACCESS table, as held by TCRdb, lists in-frame sequences with V and J called but not all clones. Of the missing ones, under half trace to an unresolved V gene in checked studies; the others have no known cause. For this sample there are 250,000 or so clones; over 80% appear just once. The top ten constitute roughly 3% of the sample. The sequenced sample consisted of peripheral blood. These receptors originate from a man aged 25 to 40 with COVID-19, enrolled during active disease.

The J gene is TRBJ1-1, the V gene TRBV19; D might be TRBD1 (6 bases). The CDR3 contains 13 residues. Trimming removed 3 bases from V and 5 bases from J, with 10 bases in between. From germline, CDR1 is LNHDA and CDR2 SQIVND (reference sequence). DNA of the CDR3: TGTGCCAGTAGTATGGGGGCCTGGACTGAAGCTTTCTTT. Its translation is CASSMGAWTEAFF.

This clone was counted between two and nine times. The CDR3 region is CASSFAGTAKYF. Here the CDR3 DNA reads TGTGCCAGCAGCTTCGCGGGGACAGCCAAGTACTTC. The genes are TRBV7-9 and TRBJ2-7; tentative D call: TRBD1 (7 bases). The CDR3 is 12 amino acids. Trimming shortened V by 3 bases and J by 11 bases, and 14 bases separated the two germline ends. CDR1 and CDR2 (germline): SEHNR, FQNEAQ (reference sequence).

The V and J genes are TRBV6-2 or TRBV6-3 and TRBJ1-1; a possible D gene is TRBD1 (5 bases). Germline CDR1 MNHEY, CDR2 SVGEGT. Trimming cost V 8 bases and J 9 bases, with 22 bases left between them. The CDR3 has 14 amino acids. The CDR3 reads CASGSGGVKIQAFF. CDR3 coding DNA: TGTGCCAGCGGTTCCGGGGGGGTAAAAATCCAAGCTTTCTTT.

For the CDR3, the DNA is TGCGCCAGCAGCCAAACCCCCCCCGACAGGGGCTCTGGAAACACCATATATTTT. Translation: CASSQTPPDRGSGNTIYF. This chain connects TRBV4-1 to TRBJ1-3; 8 bases agree with TRBD1. CDR3 size: 18 residues. Germline assignment: CDR1 MGHRA and CDR2 YSYEKL. The V and J ends lost 2 bases and 0 bases, in that order; junction bases with no gene match: 9.

This chain links TRBV24-1 with TRBJ1-3; TRBD1 is a possible D gene (6 bases). Germline CDR1 reads KGHDR; CDR2 reads SFDVKD. This CDR3 is 16 amino acids long. V lost 7 bases, J lost 2 bases, and 17 bases lay in between. CDR3 residues: CATRQDQGLTGNTIYF. The CDR3 DNA is TGTGCCACCAGACAAGACCAGGGGCTGACTGGAAACACCATATATTTT.

This clone was picked up a small number of times. The chain joins TRBV28 to TRBJ2-7, with 7 bases matching TRBD2. Germline lookup yields CDR1 MDHEN and CDR2 SYDVKM. V shed 2 bases, J shed 5 bases, and the junction held 12 bases outside the gene matches. This CDR3 spans 16 amino acids. This CDR3 is CASSLIPGLVRHEQYF. In DNA form, the CDR3 reads TGTGCCAGCAGTTTAATACCCGGACTAGTGCGACACGAGCAGTACTTC.

CDR3: CASSEGPTGTYEQYF. Written as DNA, the CDR3 is TGTGCCAGCAGTGAAGGACCGACAGGGACCTACGAGCAGTACTTC. The chain is built from TRBV6-1 and TRBJ2-7; 7 bases are shared with TRBD1. The CDR3 extends over 15 amino acids. Germline V CDR1 and CDR2: MNHNS, SASEGT. Trimming removed 1 base from V and 2 bases from J; junction bases left unmatched: 5.

This chain links TRBV2 with TRBJ1-5; 8 bases map to TRBD1. With 6 bases clipped from V and 7 bases from J, the junction kept 8 bases outside the gene matches. Germline V gives CDR1 SNHLY, CDR2 FYNNEI. The CDR3 length is 14 residues. The chain's CDR3 is CASSVFDRGQPQHF. The CDR3 DNA sequence: TGTGCCAGCAGCGTTTTCGACAGGGGACAGCCCCAGCATTTT.

This chain connects TRBV29-1 to TRBJ1-2; 8 bases agree with TRBD1. Per germline, CDR1 SQVTM and CDR2 ANQGSEA. J lost 6 bases, V lost 5 bases, and 8 bases had no gene match. The CDR3 spans 13 residues. The CDR3 spells CSVSGQGSDGYTF. CDR3 sequence (DNA): TGCAGCGTTTCCGGACAGGGAAGTGATGGCTACACCTTC.

The chain couples TRBV5-1 to TRBJ2-5; 8 bases are a match to TRBD1. CDR3 length: 13 amino acids. Germline V gene lookup returns CDR1 SGHRS and CDR2 YFSETQ. J lost 5 bases, V lost 4 bases, and 4 bases had no gene match. CDR3 residues: CASSLRQGETQYF. For the CDR3, the DNA is TGCGCCAGCAGCCTACGACAGGGGGAGACCCAGTACTTC.

The rearrangement joins TRBV5-5 to TRBJ2-2, with D perhaps TRBD2 (6 bases). Trimming took 2 bases from V and 0 from J, leaving 20 bases between them. Germline V gives CDR1 SGHKS, CDR2 YYEKEE (reference sequence). The CDR3 contains 19 residues. Here the CDR3 reads CASSLSPSLLASNTGELFF. In nucleotides, the CDR3 is TGTGCCAGCAGCTTAAGCCCTAGCCTCCTAGCGTCGAACACCGGGGAGCTGTTTTTT. Together with reference TRBV5-5 and TRBJ2-2, the CDR3 gives the full variable domain: DAGVTQSPTHLIKTRGQQVTLRCSPISGHKSVSWYQQVLGQGPQFIFQYYEKEERGRGNFPDRFSARQFPNYSSELNVNALLLGDSALYLCASSLSPSLLASNTGELFFGEGSRLTVL.

The chain recombines TRBV5-6 with TRBJ2-5; TRBD1 aligns across 8 bases. V shed 3 bases and J 3 bases; nucleotides not matched to a gene: 1. The germline CDR1 and CDR2 sequences are SGHDT and YYEEEE. This CDR3 is built from 13 residues. The CDR3 loop reads CASSSTGEETQYF. In DNA, the CDR3 is TGTGCCAGCAGCTCGACAGGGGAAGAGACCCAGTACTTC.

This sequence joins TRBV29-1 and TRBJ1-1, with 7 bases aligning to TRBD1. The junction had 2 bases not matched to a gene; V was cut back by 1 base and J by 0 bases. Looked up from germline, CDR1 is SQVTM and CDR2 is ANQGSEA. The CDR3 length is 14 residues. CDR3 sequence: CSVEATGLNTEAFF. As DNA, the CDR3 is TGCAGCGTTGAAGCGACAGGGTTGAACACTGAAGCTTTCTTT. Complete variable domain (other parts from reference TRBV29-1 and TRBJ1-1): SAVISQKPSRDICQRGTSLTIQCQVDSQVTMMFWYRQQPGQSLTLIATANQGSEATYESGFVIDKFPISRPNLTFSTLTVSNMSPEDSSIYLCSVEATGLNTEAFFGQGTRLTVV.

This chain joins TRBV6-5 and TRBJ1-2; the match to TRBD1 covers 9 bases. CDR1 MNHEY and CDR2 SVGAGI come from the germline V gene. The J segment lost 5 bases and the V segment lost 6 bases, leaving 4 bases of the junction unmatched. The CDR3 spans 13 residues. The CDR3, as DNA: TGTGCCAGCAGAGTGACAGGGGGATATGGCTACACCTTC. Its translation: CASRVTGGYGYTF.

This chain joins TRBV19 and TRBJ2-2, with D possibly matching TRBD1 (6 bases). Germline values: CDR1 LNHDA, CDR2 SQIVND (reference sequence). CDR3 length: 14 residues. Trimming stripped 6 bases from V and 1 base from J, with 9 bases between. The CDR3 protein is CASRTTGNTGELFF. The CDR3 DNA follows: TGTGCCAGTAGGACGACAGGGAACACCGGGGAGCTGTTTTTT.

The chain combines TRBV30 with TRBJ2-2; D uncertain. V lost 6 bases to trimming and J lost 5 bases, with 7 bases between them. CDR1 and CDR2 (germline): GTSNPN, SVGIG (reference sequence). The CDR3 loop spans 11 amino acids. Here the CDR3 DNA reads TGTGCCTGTACGACAACCGGGGAGCTGTTTTTT. It specifies CACTTTGELFF.

The table lists this clone with a count of one. This chain uses TRBV7-9 with TRBJ2-3; 9 bases fit TRBD2. Germline V gene sequence: CDR1 SEHNR, CDR2 FQNEAQ (reference sequence). The CDR3 is made up of 14 amino acids. Trimming took 2 bases from V and 11 from J; bases not matched to a gene: 8. CDR3 sequence: CASSLLLAGSGQYF. The CDR3 DNA reads TGTGCCAGCAGCTTACTCCTAGCGGGGAGTGGGCAGTATTTT.

This sequence joins TRBV29-1 and TRBJ1-1; D call uncertain. V lost 3 bases and J 0 bases, leaving 14 bases between the germline ends. CDR1 and CDR2 (germline): SQVTM, ANQGSEA. This CDR3 has 15 residues. The CDR3 DNA is TGCAGCGTTGATCCGGGCGTCGGGGTGAACACTGAAGCTTTCTTT. Protein sequence: CSVDPGVGVNTEAFF.

This sequence joins TRBV6-1 and TRBJ1-2; D is uncertain. Trimming cost V 0 bases and J 4 bases, with 9 bases left between them. The CDR3 consists of 14 residues. Germline loops: CDR1 MNHNS, CDR2 SASEGT. The DNA for the CDR3 is TGTGCCAGCAGTGAAGCGATAACGGTCTATGGCTACACCTTC. Its protein is CASSEAITVYGYTF.

The rearrangement uses TRBV28 and TRBJ2-1; 16 nucleotides line up with TRBD2. The CDR3 consists of 16 residues. Germline CDR1 MDHEN, CDR2 SYDVKM. Losses at the gene ends were 4 bases for V and 8 bases for J; bases not matched to a gene: 5. The CDR3 DNA sequence: TGTGCCAGCAGTTCGGGACTAGCGGGAGGGATGGATGAGCAGTTCTTC. Translating it yields CASSSGLAGGMDEQFF. Full variable domain (missing parts from reference TRBV28 and TRBJ2-1): DVKVTQSSRYLVKRTGEKVFLECVQDMDHENMFWYRQDPGLGLRLIYFSYDVKMKEKGDIPEGYSVSREKKERFSLILESASTNQTSMYLCASSSGLAGGMDEQFFGPGTRLTVL.

The chain recombines TRBV5-1 with TRBJ2-1; perhaps TRBD1 as D (5 bases). CDR1 and CDR2 (germline): SGHRS, YFSETQ. The V and J ends lost 4 bases and 8 bases respectively, with 13 bases between them. This CDR3 spans 13 amino acids. CDR3 sequence (DNA): TGCGCCAGCAGCACATTACAGGCTCATGAGCAGTTCTTC. This gives the protein CASSTLQAHEQFF.

J is TRBJ1-1 and V is TRBV11-2, with unresolved D. V was pared by 5 bases and J by 2 bases, with 15 bases between. Germline CDR1 reads SGHAT; CDR2 reads FQNNGV. This CDR3 spans 15 amino acids. CDR3 in DNA: TGTGCCAGCAGCGATCGTCGAGCCATTAACACTGAAGCTTTCTTT. Protein product: CASSDRRAINTEAFF.